This T cell receptor (beta chain) comes out of a study of memory CD4+ T cells and cytomegalovirus serostatus. Overall study: Donors were healthy Belgian adults, 10 or so CMV seropositive and roughly 25 seronegative. General study results and limits: The CMV-associated TCR signature appears largely within the CD4+ memory repertoire.

In the source study's methods: Out-of-frame sequences were removed, leaving about 2,300,000 distinct TCRbeta sequences. Clones were sequenced by immunoSEQ multiplex PCR, and TCRdb holds only the in-frame ones, with some missing. V and J calls and clone size are those listed in that table; D and trimming were worked out from the DNA. The sample carries 45,000 to 60,000 clones, 83% recorded once. The sort gate was single viable CD3+CD4+CD8-CD45RO+ cells for memory CD4+ T cells. Serostatus was set by detecting CMV pp150, pp28, p38, p52 IgG. This CDR3 is built from 14 residues. Germline V gives CDR1 SQVTM, CDR2 ANQGSEA. V gave up 6 bases and J gave up 6 bases; unmatched junction bases: 7. Turning to this clone: The antigen is unknown.

The receptor's source is an adult in good health and CMV-seropositive. V is TRBV29-1 and J is TRBJ1-6, with 8 bases identical to TRBD1. The sequenced sample was memory CD4+ T cells from blood. Here the CDR3 DNA reads TGCAGCGTCCAAGGGACAGGTCGTAATTCACCCCTCCACTTT. This codes for CSVQGTGRNSPLHF.